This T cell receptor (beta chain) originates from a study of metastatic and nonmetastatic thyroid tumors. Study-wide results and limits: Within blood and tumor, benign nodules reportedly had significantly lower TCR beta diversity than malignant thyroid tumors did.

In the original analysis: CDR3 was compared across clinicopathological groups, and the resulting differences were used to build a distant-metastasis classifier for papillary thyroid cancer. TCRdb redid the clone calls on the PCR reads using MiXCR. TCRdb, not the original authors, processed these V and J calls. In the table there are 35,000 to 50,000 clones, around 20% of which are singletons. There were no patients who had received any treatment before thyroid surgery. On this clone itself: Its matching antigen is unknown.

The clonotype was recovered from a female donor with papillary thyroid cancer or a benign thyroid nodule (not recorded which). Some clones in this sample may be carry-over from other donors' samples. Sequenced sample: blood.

CDR3 sequence reads: CASSPTGSYNEQFF. DNA of the CDR3: TGTGCCAGCAGCCCGACAGGGTCTTATAATGAGCAGTTCTTC. This chain joins TRBV3-1 and TRBJ2-1, with 7 bases lining up with TRBD1. Trimming took 4 bases from V and 7 from J; bases not matched to a gene: 7. Germline V lookup: CDR1 LGHDT, CDR2 YNNKEL (reference sequence). The CDR3 has 14 residues.